These 21 T cell receptor beta chains were sequenced from one sample in a study of spatial heterogeneity in lung cancer. MiXCR was run by TCRdb on the 5' RACE reads, yielding one entry per CDR3 protein. The sample holds thousands of distinct CDR3 sequences, about 4.6% seen once. Time point reported: sample taken at primary tumor resection. Tumor, nontumor lung or frozen PBMC supplied whole RNA, sequenced without sorting. This sample comprised normal lung tissue next to the tumor, obtained at surgery. Receptors were obtained from a female donor with early-stage non-small cell lung cancer.

In its sample, this clonotype is medium-sized. The size of this beta chain means little, since it is a stray read in a library made for alpha chains. The chain couples TRBV19 to TRBJ1-1; 8 nucleotides line up with TRBD1. Germline V gives CDR1 LNHDA, CDR2 SQIVND (reference sequence). The CDR3 is 13 residues long. V shed 5 bases, J shed 1 base, and the junction held 0 bases outside the gene matches. CDR3 region: CASSDRGNTEAFF. Written as DNA, the CDR3 is TGTGCCAGTAGTGACAGGGGGAACACTGAAGCTTTCTTT. The entire variable domain, with the rest obtained from reference TRBV19 and TRBJ1-1, is as follows: DGGITQSPKYLFRKEGQNVTLSCEQNLNHDAMYWYRQDPGQGLRLIYYSQIVNDFQKGDIAEGYSVSREKKESFPLTVTSAQKNPTAFYLCASSDRGNTEAFFGQGTRLTVV.

By share, this clonotype ranks as medium-sized. This beta chain appears as a stray read in a library generated for alpha chains; its size is not informative. The CDR3, as DNA: TGTGCCACCAGTGCTCTTACTACCGGGGAGCTGTTTTTT. This codes for CATSALTTGELFF. The chain uses TRBV24-1 and TRBJ2-2; no reliable D call. Germline V CDR1 and CDR2: KGHDR, SFDVKD. The length of the CDR3 is 13 residues. V lost 5 bases to trimming and J lost 5 bases, with 8 bases between them.

This clonotype counts as medium-sized. Because this beta chain is a stray read in a library intended to capture alpha chains, its abundance should not be given much weight. The chain recombines TRBV25-1 with TRBJ2-2; D call uncertain. The CDR3 totals 14 residues. Germline V gene sequence: CDR1 MGHDK, CDR2 SYGVNS. V lost 10 bases, J lost 0 bases, and 12 bases lay in between. The CDR3 is CATSPQANTGELFF. The CDR3 DNA reads as TGTGCCACCTCTCCGCAGGCGAACACCGGGGAGCTGTTTTTT.

Judged by abundance, this clonotype is medium-sized (0.01 to 0.1%). The library was built for alpha chains, so this beta chain is an off-target read and its size means little. The chain carries TRBV14 and TRBJ1-3; TRBD1 aligns across 9 bases. Germline-derived CDR1 and CDR2 are SGHDN and FVKESK. Germline trimming cut 4 bases from V and 1 base from J; bases unmatched to any gene: 5. CDR3 size: 16 residues. CDR3 sequence (DNA): TGTGCCAGCAGCCCTCCCGGGACAGGGTCTGGAAACACCATATATTTT. Its translation is CASSPPGTGSGNTIYF.

By share of the sample, this clonotype is medium-sized. This beta chain is an unintended read in a library built for alpha chains; its size means little. The gene calls are TRBV28 and TRBJ2-7; TRBD2 might be the D (6 bases). The CDR3 runs 14 residues. Germline loops: CDR1 MDHEN, CDR2 SYDVKM. V lost 3 bases to trimming and J lost 8 bases, with 17 bases between them. CDR3 residues: CASSFPGLAYQQYF. For the CDR3, the DNA is TGTGCCAGCAGTTTCCCGGGACTGGCCTATCAGCAGTACTTC.

This clonotype is classed as medium-sized. This beta chain is a stray read from a library made for alpha chains; its abundance is not meaningful. The genes are TRBV6-5 and TRBJ2-3, with a tentative D call TRBD1 (6 bases). This CDR3 spans 12 amino acids. In germline, CDR1 is MNHEY, CDR2 SVGAGI. The V end was cut by 5 bases, the J end by 5 bases, with 8 bases between. CDR3 DNA sequence: TGTGCCAGCAGTAAGGGGGTAGATACGCAGTATTTT. This encodes CASSKGVDTQYF.

By proportion, this clonotype is medium-sized. Because the library targeted alpha chains, this beta chain is an off-target read whose size means little. The chain couples TRBV5-1 to TRBJ2-5, with D perhaps assigned TRBD1 or TRBD2 (5 bases each). From germline, CDR1 is SGHRS and CDR2 YFSETQ. The CDR3 has 14 residues. With 0 bases removed from V and 5 bases from J, the gap between germline ends came to 11 bases. This chain's CDR3 is CASSLAGRTETQYF. In DNA, the CDR3 is TGCGCCAGCAGCTTGGCGGGGCGCACGGAGACCCAGTACTTC.

This clonotype appeared many times. This beta chain is an unintended read in a library built for alpha chains; its size means little. V is TRBV5-6 and J is TRBJ1-1; a possible D gene is TRBD1 (5 bases). V was shortened by 5 bases and J by 4 bases, with 18 bases between the two germline ends. Germline lookup yields CDR1 SGHDT and CDR2 YYEEEE. This CDR3 is 15 amino acids long. CDR3 nucleotides: TGTGCCAGCAGTCCGACGGGATTGGGACGCACTGAAGCTTTCTTT. This sequence encodes CASSPTGLGRTEAFF. Complete variable domain (other parts from reference TRBV5-6 and TRBJ1-1): DAGVTQSPTHLIKTRGQQVTLRCSPKSGHDTVSWYQQALGQGPQFIFQYYEEEERQRGNFPDRFSGHQFPNYSSELNVNALLLGDSALYLCASSPTGLGRTEAFFGQGTRLTVV.

This clonotype was picked up many times. Since the library was made to target alpha chains, this beta chain is a stray read and its abundance is not meaningful. The chain uses TRBV20-1 and TRBJ1-2, with TRBD1 identical over 8 bases. The trim removed 5 bases at V and 3 bases at J, leaving 5 bases unmatched. The CDR3 consists of 13 residues. CDR1 and CDR2 (germline): DFQATT, SNEGSKA (reference sequence). CDR3 residues: CSAVDRGDYGYTF. DNA for the CDR3: TGCAGTGCTGTCGACAGGGGTGACTATGGCTACACCTTC.

This clonotype has more than one count but fewer than ten. The library was built for alpha chains, so this beta chain is an off-target read and its size means little. This chain uses TRBV7-2 with TRBJ1-6; D is undetermined. The CDR3 is made up of 13 amino acids. Trimming stripped 8 bases from V and 7 bases from J, with 12 bases between. Germline V gene sequence: CDR1 SGHTA, CDR2 FQGNSA. CDR3 protein: CASSQARNSPLHF. CDR3 in DNA: TGTGCCAGCTCCCAGGCTAGGAATTCACCCCTCCACTTT.

By share of the sample, this clonotype is medium-sized. This beta chain was picked up by a library intended for alpha chains and is off target, so its count carries little meaning. The chain employs TRBV12-3 or TRBV12-4 and TRBJ1-2; D is uncertain. The CDR3 covers 13 residues. V lost 3 bases, J lost 4 bases, and 9 bases lay in between. DNA for the CDR3: TGTGCCAGCAGTTTTTTGGCTGGCTATGGCTACACCTTC. This codes for CASSFLAGYGYTF.

This clonotype was recorded many times. Since the library was made to target alpha chains, this beta chain is a stray read and its abundance is not meaningful. The rearrangement uses TRBV7-8 and TRBJ2-2, with D perhaps assigned TRBD1 or TRBD2 (5 bases each). CDR1 SGHVS and CDR2 FQNEAQ come from the germline V gene. The CDR3 has 16 residues. With 4 bases removed from V and 5 bases from J, the gap between germline ends came to 17 bases. CDR3 region: CASSSGALVPTGELFF. The CDR3, as DNA: TGTGCCAGCAGCTCCGGGGCACTCGTACCTACCGGGGAGCTGTTTTTT.

On this clonotype itself: Because this beta chain is a stray read in a library intended to capture alpha chains, its abundance should not be given much weight. The chain links TRBV25-1 to TRBJ1-4; D unresolved. Germline loops: CDR1 MGHDK, CDR2 SYGVNS. The CDR3 is 11 amino acids. Deletions cut 3 bases from V and 12 bases from J, with 8 bases between. The CDR3 here is CASSDGQQLFF. In DNA form, the CDR3 reads TGTGCCAGCAGTGACGGCCAACAACTGTTTTTT.

At least ten counts were recorded for this clonotype. For a library built for alpha chains, this beta chain is a stray read; little rests on its size. V and J are TRBV24-1 and TRBJ2-6, with a possible D match to TRBD1 (6 bases). The CDR3 extends over 17 amino acids. Germline CDR1 is KGHDR and CDR2 is SFDVKD. V lost 0 bases, J lost 2 bases, and 10 bases lay in between. CDR3 residues: CATSDLQTGTGANVLTF. For the CDR3, the DNA is TGTGCCACCAGTGATTTGCAAACAGGGACTGGGGCCAACGTCCTGACTTTC.

This clonotype counts as medium-sized. This beta chain is an unintended read in a library built for alpha chains; its size means little. This chain uses TRBV7-9 with TRBJ2-1; maybe TRBD2 (6 bases). V shed 1 base and J shed 8 bases, with 6 bases lying between them. This CDR3 has 12 amino acids. Germline loops: CDR1 SEHNR, CDR2 FQNEAQ (reference sequence). The CDR3 spells CASSLERDEQFF. The CDR3 nucleotides read TGTGCCAGCAGCTTAGAGCGGGATGAGCAGTTCTTC. The full variable domain, rest sourced from reference TRBV7-9 and TRBJ2-1, is DTGVSQNPRHKITKRGQNVTFRCDPISEHNRLYWYRQTLGQGPEFLTYFQNEAQLEKSRLLSDRFSAERPKGSFSTLEIQRTEQGDSAMYLCASSLERDEQFFGPGTRLTVL.

As for this clonotype: This beta chain appears as a stray read in a library generated for alpha chains; its size is not informative. The chain links TRBV6-1 to TRBJ2-7; the match to TRBD1 covers 10 bases. Trimming at V came to 5 bases and at J to 8 bases, leaving 15 bases not matched to a gene. Germline loops: CDR1 MNHNS, CDR2 SASEGT. This CDR3 region has 16 residues. CDR3 DNA sequence: TGTGCCAGCAGTTTACGAGGGACAGGGGCCCTTACGAAGCAGTACTTC. Amino acid sequence: CASSLRGTGALTKQYF.

Judged by abundance, this clonotype is large. The size of this beta chain means little, since it is a stray read in a library made for alpha chains. The chain is built from TRBV24-1 and TRBJ2-1; 9 positions match TRBD2. This CDR3 is built from 15 residues. The germline CDR1 and CDR2 sequences are KGHDR and SFDVKD. J lost 7 bases, V lost 7 bases, and 10 bases had no gene match. CDR3 loop: CATSLRGSGSNEQFF. DNA of the CDR3: TGTGCCACCAGCCTGAGGGGTAGCGGGAGTAATGAGCAGTTCTTC.

This clonotype is judged medium-sized. This beta chain came through as a stray read in a library set up for alpha chains, and its size says little. This chain connects TRBV28 to TRBJ1-4; D is possibly TRBD1 (6 bases). Germline values: CDR1 MDHEN, CDR2 SYDVKM. CDR3 size: 14 residues. Trimming left V 8 bases short and J 5 bases short, with 15 bases between. For the CDR3, the DNA is TGTGCCAGCGGAGCGGACAGCCCGAATGAAAAACTGTTTTTT. This translates into CASGADSPNEKLFF.

Judged by abundance, this clonotype is medium-sized. For a library built for alpha chains, this beta chain is a stray read; little rests on its size. V and J are TRBV7-3 and TRBJ2-3; D is perhaps TRBD2 (5 bases). This CDR3 has 15 amino acids. Germline CDR1 SGHTA, CDR2 FQGTGA. Trimming cost V 2 bases and J 1 base, with 10 bases left between them. CDR3 sequence: CASSLRGRGTDTQYF. The CDR3 DNA reads as TGTGCCAGCAGCTTACGGGGAAGGGGCACAGATACGCAGTATTTT.

This clonotype is medium-sized (0.01 to 0.1%) within its sample. Because the library targeted alpha chains, this beta chain is an off-target read whose size means little. The J gene is TRBJ2-1, the V gene TRBV11-3; no definite D call. The V and J ends lost 3 bases and 2 bases respectively, with 8 bases between them. CDR1 SGHNT and CDR2 YENEEA come from the germline V gene. The CDR3 runs to 14 residues. The CDR3, as DNA: TGTGCCAGCAGCTTGAGCGTCCCCTACAATGAGCAGTTCTTC. It encodes CASSLSVPYNEQFF.

This clonotype is medium-sized within its sample. The library was designed around alpha chains, so this beta chain is a stray read whose abundance carries little weight. In DNA, the CDR3 is TGCAGCGTTGTTTGGGGAGAGGGGGGCAATGAGCAGTTCTTC. This gives the protein CSVVWGEGGNEQFF. The chain joins TRBV29-1 to TRBJ2-1; D tentatively reads TRBD1 or TRBD2 (6 bases each). V was cut by 4 bases and J by 6 bases, with 16 bases left in between. CDR1 is SQVTM and CDR2 is ANQGSEA in the germline V gene. The CDR3 has 14 amino acids.